The next 30 T cell receptor beta chains were all read from a single sample in a study of early stage breast cancer tumors (dated by TCRdb to about 2017). The library relied on the immunoSEQ multiplex PCR assay. What TCRdb holds here is the immuneACCESS table cut down to in-frame rearrangements. Part of the clones is not present; checked against another copy, under half of the missing clones reflect an unresolved V gene, and the others are unexplained. This sample gives 44,000 or so clones in total; around 83% of them show up just once. The biggest ten clones account for roughly 1.4% of the sample. The sample was blood. The receptors were gathered from a person aged 50 to 59 with breast cancer.

The gene calls are TRBV5-4 and TRBJ1-5, with no clear D. V was cut by 0 bases and J by 0 bases, with 4 bases left in between. The germline V gene encodes CDR1 SGHNT and CDR2 YYREEE (reference sequence). CDR3 size: 14 residues. The CDR3 sequence is CASSLGGSNQPQHF. CDR3 coding DNA: TGTGCCAGCAGCTTGGGGGGTAGCAATCAGCCCCAGCATTTT.

The V gene is TRBV19, the J gene TRBJ2-1, with no clear D. Germline lookup yields CDR1 LNHDA and CDR2 SQIVND (reference sequence). Trimming left V 5 bases short and J 0 bases short, with 20 bases between. The CDR3 is made up of 18 amino acids. CDR3 region: CASSLMGFLGISYNEQFF. The CDR3 coding sequence is TGTGCCAGTAGTCTAATGGGGTTTCTGGGAATCTCCTACAATGAGCAGTTCTTC.

The chain couples TRBV5-8 to TRBJ1-1, with TRBD1 matching over 11 bases. V dropped 5 bases and J dropped 6; count of bases not matched to a gene: 15. From germline, CDR1 is SGHTS and CDR2 YDEGEE. The CDR3 is made up of 17 amino acids. The CDR3 DNA reads as TGTGCCAGCAGGCCACGCCCGGGACAGGGGGTATACCCTGAAGCTTTCTTT. The encoded protein is CASRPRPGQGVYPEAFF.

This clone occurred a few times. This CDR3 is CASSVEGTSGYEQYF. The CDR3 DNA follows: TGTGCCAGCAGCGTAGAGGGGACTAGCGGATACGAGCAGTACTTC. The chain couples TRBV9 to TRBJ2-7; 11 bases align to TRBD2. This CDR3 spans 15 amino acids. Germline trimming cut 0 bases from V and 4 bases from J; bases unmatched to any gene: 3. Germline CDR1 is SGDLS and CDR2 is YYNGEE.

The CDR3 sequence is CASSLSARGLMQPQHF. The CDR3 nucleotides are TGTGCCAGCAGTTTATCGGCGAGAGGGCTGATGCAGCCCCAGCATTTT. This rearrangement joins TRBV27 to TRBJ1-5, with D uncertain. CDR1 is MNHEY and CDR2 is SMNVEV in the germline V gene (reference sequence). The CDR3 has 16 amino acids. V was pared by 0 bases and J by 7 bases, with 16 bases between.

The chain joins TRBV10-1 to TRBJ2-1; TRBD2 aligns across 10 bases. The germline V gene encodes CDR1 WNHNN and CDR2 SYGVQD (reference sequence). Germline trimming cut 3 bases from V and 5 bases from J; bases unmatched to any gene: 1. The CDR3 is 14 amino acids. The CDR3: CASSETSGNNEQFF. The CDR3 DNA is TGCGCCAGCAGTGAAACTAGCGGGAACAATGAGCAGTTCTTC.

The rearrangement joins TRBV7-9 to TRBJ1-2; unclear D gene. This CDR3 has 12 residues. Germline V gene data show CDR1 as SEHNR and CDR2 as FQNEAQ (reference sequence). V dropped 6 bases and J dropped 5 bases, with 10 bases sitting between them. The CDR3 sequence is CASRPGLYGYTF. DNA of the CDR3: TGTGCCAGCAGACCGGGTCTGTATGGCTACACCTTC.

The chain carries TRBV18 and TRBJ1-4, with TRBD1 as a possible D gene (5 bases). In germline, CDR1 is KGHSH, CDR2 LQKENI. The CDR3 runs to 16 residues. The V end was cut by 5 bases, the J end by 6 bases, with 19 bases between. This CDR3 reads CASSSIRDSRDEKLFF. CDR3 in DNA: TGTGCCAGCTCATCAATCCGGGACTCGAGGGATGAAAAACTGTTTTTT.

The genes are TRBV6-1 and TRBJ2-4, with a weak D call TRBD2 (6 bases). The CDR3 has 13 amino acids. The V and J ends lost 4 bases and 14 bases respectively, with 18 bases between them. Germline V gene sequence: CDR1 MNHNS, CDR2 SASEGT. The CDR3 sequence: CASSGPATGVEYF. The CDR3 DNA sequence: TGTGCCAGCAGTGGTCCGGCGACGGGGGTGGAGTACTTC.

The V call is TRBV5-1, the J call TRBJ2-2, with 7 bases fitting TRBD2. CDR1 SGHRS and CDR2 YFSETQ come from the germline V gene. The ends lost 1 base at V and 6 bases at J; junction bases unmatched: 9. The CDR3 runs to 16 residues. The CDR3 DNA sequence: TGCGCCAGCAGCTTGCTCGGGGAGGGTTTTGCCGGGGAGCTGTTTTTT. Encoded protein: CASSLLGEGFAGELFF.

V is TRBV28 and J is TRBJ1-1, with D possibly matching TRBD1 (6 bases). V shed 5 bases and J shed 1 base, with 14 bases lying between them. CDR1 MDHEN and CDR2 SYDVKM come from the germline V gene. The CDR3 runs 15 residues. The CDR3 nucleotides read TGTGCCAGCAGTCCCCCTCGGGGGGCGAACACTGAAGCTTTCTTT. Translation gives CASSPPRGANTEAFF.

Written as DNA, the CDR3 is TGTGCCAGCAGCGTAGTATCCAGCGGGGGGACCGGGGAGCTGTTTTTT. Protein: CASSVVSSGGTGELFF. J is TRBJ2-2 and V is TRBV9; 9 bases match TRBD2. The length of the CDR3 is 16 residues. V lost 0 bases and J lost 5; bases outside the gene matches: 5. Germline CDR1 is SGDLS and CDR2 is YYNGEE. Full variable domain (remainder filled in from reference TRBV9 and TRBJ2-2): DSGVTQTPKHLITATGQRVTLRCSPRSGDLSVYWYQQSLDQGLQFLIQYYNGEERAKGNILERFSAQQFPDLHSELNLSSLELGDSALYFCASSVVSSGGTGELFFGEGSRLTVL.

This clone was observed a handful of times. The chain recombines TRBV18 with TRBJ1-1; possibly TRBD1 for D (5 bases). The germline V and J ends were trimmed by 5 bases and 4 bases, with 17 bases remaining between them. CDR3 length: 15 residues. Germline CDR1 and CDR2: KGHSH and LQKENI. The CDR3 loop reads CASSSESGTRTEAFF. The CDR3 DNA sequence: TGTGCCAGCTCATCAGAGTCAGGGACTCGCACTGAAGCTTTCTTT.

This chain uses TRBV20-1 with TRBJ1-4; no definite D call. Trimming took 6 bases from V and 8 from J, leaving 7 bases between them. There are 10 residues in the CDR3. Germline V gives CDR1 DFQATT, CDR2 SNEGSKA (reference sequence). The CDR3 protein is CSAQREKLFF. The CDR3 DNA reads as TGCAGTGCCCAGAGAGAAAAACTGTTTTTT.

V usage is TRBV18 and J usage is TRBJ2-3, with 8 nucleotides matching TRBD2. V shed 0 bases, J shed 5 bases, and the junction held 4 bases outside the gene matches. CDR1 is KGHSH, CDR2 LQKENI, per germline. This CDR3 region has 15 residues. The CDR3 nucleotides are TGTGCCAGCTCACCACCGCGGGGGGCGGGAGATACGCAGTATTTT. As protein: CASSPPRGAGDTQYF.

The chain employs TRBV19 and TRBJ2-6; 9 positions agree with TRBD2. The CDR3 length is 19 residues. V lost 0 bases, J lost 0 bases, and 6 bases stayed unmatched. Per germline, CDR1 LNHDA and CDR2 SQIVND (reference sequence). The CDR3 is CASSIDLAGGFSGANVLTF. CDR3 nucleotide sequence: TGTGCCAGTAGTATAGATCTGGCGGGAGGGTTCTCTGGGGCCAACGTCCTGACTTTC.

This clone has a single count. CDR3: CASSFSGGKTYEQYF. The CDR3 DNA follows: TGTGCCAGCAGCTTTTCAGGCGGCAAGACCTACGAGCAGTACTTC. V is TRBV5-5 and J is TRBJ2-7; no clear D. The CDR3 consists of 15 residues. V shed 2 bases and J shed 2 bases, with 14 bases lying between them. Looked up from germline, CDR1 is SGHKS and CDR2 is YYEKEE (reference sequence).

The CDR3 bases are TGTGCCAGCAGCTTGGGTGGGATAGCGGGAGTGACCTACAATGAGCAGTTCTTC. It translates to CASSLGGIAGVTYNEQFF. The gene calls are TRBV5-6 and TRBJ2-1, with 9 bases that match TRBD2. The J segment lost 2 bases and the V segment lost 0 bases, leaving 9 bases of the junction unmatched. The CDR3 is made up of 18 amino acids. Per the germline V gene, CDR1 is SGHDT and CDR2 is YYEEEE.

The chain combines TRBV5-8 with TRBJ1-1; 8 bases are a match to TRBD1. The CDR3 totals 14 residues. Trimming at V came to 4 bases and at J to 5 bases, leaving 7 bases not matched to a gene. Per the germline V gene, CDR1 is SGHTS and CDR2 is YDEGEE. For the CDR3, the DNA is TGTGCCAGCAGCGAGGGACAGGTTGGGACTGAAGCTTTCTTT. Amino acids: CASSEGQVGTEAFF.

The chain employs TRBV11-2 and TRBJ2-5, with D possibly called TRBD1 or TRBD2 (6 bases each). This CDR3 is built from 13 residues. Germline values: CDR1 SGHAT, CDR2 FQNNGV. V was trimmed by 5 bases and J by 5 bases, leaving 12 bases between them. The CDR3 protein is CASSPRGAETQYF. CDR3 sequence (DNA): TGTGCCAGCAGCCCTAGGGGGGCCGAGACCCAGTACTTC.

The chain combines TRBV6-5 with TRBJ2-7; a possible D gene is TRBD1 (6 bases). The germline V gene encodes CDR1 MNHEY and CDR2 SVGAGI. There are 15 residues in the CDR3. V lost 0 bases and J lost 3, with 12 bases in between. The CDR3 region has the DNA TGTGCCAGCAGTTACTCCAGACAGGCTCTCTACGAGCAGTACTTC. Its translation: CASSYSRQALYEQYF.

The chain is built from TRBV28 and TRBJ2-5, with 7 bases lining up with TRBD2. This CDR3 comprises 16 residues. The ends lost 0 bases at V and 1 base at J; junction bases unmatched: 5. Per the germline V gene, CDR1 is MDHEN and CDR2 is SYDVKM. The CDR3 DNA reads as TGTGCCAGCAGTTTATGGGGTGGGGGGGGCCAAGAGACCCAGTACTTC. Translated: CASSLWGGGGQETQYF.

This sequence joins TRBV7-2 and TRBJ1-6, with a possible D match to TRBD1 (6 bases). CDR3 length equals 15 residues. The germline gives CDR1 SGHTA, CDR2 FQGNSA. Trimming shortened V by 3 bases and J by 10 bases, and 16 bases separated the two germline ends. In DNA form, the CDR3 reads TGTGCCAGCAGCTTCCACCACAGGGCAGACTCACCCCTCCACTTT. It codes for CASSFHHRADSPLHF.

The chain uses TRBV18 and TRBJ1-3; D is undetermined. This CDR3 is 15 amino acids long. Germline V CDR1 and CDR2: KGHSH, LQKENI. With 1 base removed from V and 3 bases from J, the gap between germline ends came to 10 bases. This chain's CDR3 is CASSPQAVIGNTIYF. The CDR3 bases are TGTGCCAGCTCACCACAAGCCGTAATTGGAAACACCATATATTTT.

J is TRBJ1-1 and V is TRBV7-3; a possible D gene is TRBD1 (5 bases). The V end was cut by 5 bases, the J end by 2 bases, with 12 bases between. The CDR3 consists of 14 residues. Germline V lookup: CDR1 SGHTA, CDR2 FQGTGA. The CDR3 protein is CASSPGGSNTEAFF. The CDR3 bases are TGTGCCAGCAGCCCGGGGGGATCTAACACTGAAGCTTTCTTT.

On this clone: At one boundary the junction diverges from the germline segment, which might be a read error. The rearrangement uses TRBV6-1 and TRBJ2-7; the match to TRBD1 covers 10 bases. The length of the CDR3 is 16 residues. CDR1 and CDR2 from the germline V gene are MNHNS and SASEGT. The CDR3 here is CAISARDRGFSYEQYF. As DNA, the CDR3 is TGTGCCATCAGTGCCCGGGACAGGGGCTTCTCCTACGAGCAGTACTTC.

This chain connects TRBV2 to TRBJ1-1; tentative D call: TRBD1 (6 bases). Trimming pared 6 bases from V and 0 bases from J, leaving 11 bases between. CDR3 length equals 14 residues. In germline, CDR1 is SNHLY, CDR2 FYNNEI. The CDR3 DNA follows: TGTGCCAGCAGGACTACAGGGTTGAACACTGAAGCTTTCTTT. Encoded protein: CASRTTGLNTEAFF.

This chain joins TRBV5-1 and TRBJ2-1, with D possibly being TRBD1 (6 bases). The CDR3 totals 13 residues. The V end was cut by 4 bases, the J end by 6 bases, with 11 bases between. The germline V gene has CDR1 SGHRS and CDR2 YFSETQ. CDR3 region: CASSEGRGNEQFF. Here the CDR3 DNA reads TGCGCCAGCAGCGAGGGCAGGGGCAATGAGCAGTTCTTC. Using reference TRBV5-1 and TRBJ2-1 for the parts outside the CDR3, the full variable domain is KAGVTQTPRYLIKTRGQQVTLSCSPISGHRSVSWYQQTPGQGLQFLFEYFSETQRNKGNFPGRFSGRQFSNSRSEMNVSTLELGDSALYLCASSEGRGNEQFFGPGTRLTVL.

As to this clone: At one end the junction does not follow the germline gene, possibly because of a read error. As DNA, the CDR3 is TGTGCCATCAGTGAGTCGACAGAGACGCAGTATTTT. Residues: CAISESTETQYF. The chain uses TRBV10-3 and TRBJ2-3, with a weak D call TRBD1 (5 bases). The CDR3 totals 12 residues. Germline CDR1 and CDR2: ENHRY and SYGVKD.

V is TRBV2 and J is TRBJ1-1; D possibly corresponds to TRBD1 (6 bases). The CDR3 contains 14 residues. Trimming took 4 bases from V and 0 from J, leaving 9 bases between them. CDR1 and CDR2 from the germline V gene are SNHLY and FYNNEI. The CDR3 sequence: CASSVQGLNTEAFF. The CDR3 bases are TGTGCCAGCAGTGTACAGGGATTGAACACTGAAGCTTTCTTT.